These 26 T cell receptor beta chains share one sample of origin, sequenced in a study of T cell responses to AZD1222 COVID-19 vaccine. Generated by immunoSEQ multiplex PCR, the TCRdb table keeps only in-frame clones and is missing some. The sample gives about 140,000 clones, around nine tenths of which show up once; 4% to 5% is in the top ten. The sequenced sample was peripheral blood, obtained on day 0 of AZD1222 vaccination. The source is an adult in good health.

Here the CDR3 reads CASSPQGGGYNSPLHF. CDR3 nucleotide sequence: TGTGCCAGCAGCCCCCAGGGAGGGGGGTATAATTCACCCCTCCACTTT. The chain uses TRBV7-6 and TRBJ1-6, with D maybe TRBD1 (6 bases). The V gene's germline CDR1 is SGHVS and CDR2 FNYEAQ. Trimming shortened V by 5 bases and J by 4 bases, and 15 bases separated the two germline ends. This CDR3 is built from 16 residues.

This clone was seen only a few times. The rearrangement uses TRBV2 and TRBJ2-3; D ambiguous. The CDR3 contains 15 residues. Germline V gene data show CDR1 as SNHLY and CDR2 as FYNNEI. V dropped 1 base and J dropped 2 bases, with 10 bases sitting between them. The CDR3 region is CASSEDGDYTDTQYF. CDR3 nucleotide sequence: TGTGCCAGCAGTGAAGATGGCGATTACACAGATACGCAGTATTTT.

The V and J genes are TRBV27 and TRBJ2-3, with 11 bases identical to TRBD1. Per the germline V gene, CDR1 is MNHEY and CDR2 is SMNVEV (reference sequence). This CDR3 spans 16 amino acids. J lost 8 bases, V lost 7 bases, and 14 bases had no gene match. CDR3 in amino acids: CASTSRWDRGLGTQYF. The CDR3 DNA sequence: TGTGCCAGCACGTCGCGTTGGGACAGGGGGTTAGGTACGCAGTATTTT.

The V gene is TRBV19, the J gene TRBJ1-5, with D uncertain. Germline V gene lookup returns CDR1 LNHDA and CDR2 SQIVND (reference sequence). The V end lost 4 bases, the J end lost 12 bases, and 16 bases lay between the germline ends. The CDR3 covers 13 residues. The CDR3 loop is CASSSSGSPIQHF. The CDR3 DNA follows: TGTGCCAGTAGTAGCTCGGGGTCACCCATCCAGCATTTT.

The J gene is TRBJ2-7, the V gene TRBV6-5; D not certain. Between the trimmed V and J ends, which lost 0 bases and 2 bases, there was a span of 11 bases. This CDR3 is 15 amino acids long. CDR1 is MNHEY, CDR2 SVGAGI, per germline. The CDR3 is CASSYSPAGTYEQYF. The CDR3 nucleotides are TGTGCCAGCAGTTACTCCCCGGCAGGCACCTACGAGCAGTACTTC.

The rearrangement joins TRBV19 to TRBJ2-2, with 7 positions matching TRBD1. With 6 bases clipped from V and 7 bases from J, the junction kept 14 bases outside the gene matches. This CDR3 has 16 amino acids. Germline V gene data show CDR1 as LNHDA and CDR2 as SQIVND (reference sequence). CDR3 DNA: TGTGCCAGTAGGGTGACAGGGCTACTGATGAGCGGGGAGCTGTTTTTT. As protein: CASRVTGLLMSGELFF.

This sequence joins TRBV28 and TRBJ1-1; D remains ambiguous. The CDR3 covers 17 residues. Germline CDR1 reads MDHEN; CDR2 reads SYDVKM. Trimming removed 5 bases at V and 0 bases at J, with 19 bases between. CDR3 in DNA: TGTGCCAGCAGTCCTCGGGCCCGAGGGCACATGAACACTGAAGCTTTCTTT. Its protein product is CASSPRARGHMNTEAFF.

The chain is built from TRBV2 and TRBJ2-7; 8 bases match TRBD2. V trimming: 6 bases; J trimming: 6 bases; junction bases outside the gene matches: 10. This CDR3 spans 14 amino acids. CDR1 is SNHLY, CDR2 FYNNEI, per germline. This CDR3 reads CASSLSGAPSEQYF. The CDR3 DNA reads TGTGCCAGCAGCCTTAGCGGGGCCCCTTCCGAGCAGTACTTC.

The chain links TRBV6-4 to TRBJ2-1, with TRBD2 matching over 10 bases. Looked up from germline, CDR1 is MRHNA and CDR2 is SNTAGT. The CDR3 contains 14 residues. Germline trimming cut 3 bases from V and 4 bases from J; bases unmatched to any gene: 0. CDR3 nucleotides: TGTGCCAGCAGTGAAGCGGGGGGGTACAATGAGCAGTTCTTC. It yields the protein CASSEAGGYNEQFF.

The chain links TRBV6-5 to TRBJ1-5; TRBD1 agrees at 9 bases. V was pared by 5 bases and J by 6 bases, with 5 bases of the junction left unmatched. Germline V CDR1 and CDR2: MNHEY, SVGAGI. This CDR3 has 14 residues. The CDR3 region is CASSLGTGTQPQHF. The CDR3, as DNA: TGTGCCAGCAGTCTAGGGACAGGGACTCAGCCCCAGCATTTT.

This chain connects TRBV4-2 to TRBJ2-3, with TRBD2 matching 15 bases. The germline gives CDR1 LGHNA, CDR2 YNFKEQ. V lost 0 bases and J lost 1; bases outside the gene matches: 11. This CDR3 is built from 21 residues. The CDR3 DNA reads TGTGCCAGCAGCCAAGAAAGGGCCCGGACTAGCGGGGGGGTCGGCACAGATACGCAGTATTTT. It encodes CASSQERARTSGGVGTDTQYF.

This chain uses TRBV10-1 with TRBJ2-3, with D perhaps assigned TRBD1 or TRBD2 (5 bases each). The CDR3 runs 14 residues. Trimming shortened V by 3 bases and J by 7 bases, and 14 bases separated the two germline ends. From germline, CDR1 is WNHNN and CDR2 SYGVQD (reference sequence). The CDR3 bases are TGCGCCAGCAGTGATGGGGGTGCCGTGCATACGCAGTATTTT. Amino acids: CASSDGGAVHTQYF.

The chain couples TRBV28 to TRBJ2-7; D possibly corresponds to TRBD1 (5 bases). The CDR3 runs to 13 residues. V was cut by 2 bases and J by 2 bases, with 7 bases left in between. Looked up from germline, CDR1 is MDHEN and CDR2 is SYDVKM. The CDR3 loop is CASSLRGPYEQYF. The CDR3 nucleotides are TGTGCCAGCAGTTTAAGGGGTCCCTACGAGCAGTACTTC.

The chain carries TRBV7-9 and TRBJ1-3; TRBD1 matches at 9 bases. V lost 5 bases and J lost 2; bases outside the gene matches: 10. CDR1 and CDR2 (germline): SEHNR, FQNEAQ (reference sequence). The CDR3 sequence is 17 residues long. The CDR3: CASSLSGTGLAGNTIYF. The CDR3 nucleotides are TGTGCCAGCAGCCTCTCCGGGACAGGGCTTGCTGGAAACACCATATATTTT.

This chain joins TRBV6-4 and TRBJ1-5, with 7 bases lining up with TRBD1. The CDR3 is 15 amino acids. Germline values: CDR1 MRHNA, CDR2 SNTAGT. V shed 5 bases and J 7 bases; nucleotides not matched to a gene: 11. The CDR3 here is CASSQSTGEGQPQHF. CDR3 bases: TGTGCCAGCAGTCAAAGCACAGGGGAAGGGCAGCCCCAGCATTTT.

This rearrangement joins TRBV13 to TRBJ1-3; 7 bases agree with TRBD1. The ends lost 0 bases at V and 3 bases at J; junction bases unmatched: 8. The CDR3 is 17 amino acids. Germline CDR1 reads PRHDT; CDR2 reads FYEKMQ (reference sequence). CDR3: CASSLGGETGFGNTIYF. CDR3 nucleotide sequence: TGTGCCAGCAGCTTAGGGGGGGAGACAGGGTTTGGAAACACCATATATTTT.

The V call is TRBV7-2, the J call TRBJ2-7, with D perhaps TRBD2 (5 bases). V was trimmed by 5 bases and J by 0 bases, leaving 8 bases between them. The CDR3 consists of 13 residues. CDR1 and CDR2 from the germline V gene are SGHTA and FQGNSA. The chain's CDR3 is CASSRTSSYEQYF. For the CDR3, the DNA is TGTGCCAGCAGCCGCACTAGCTCCTACGAGCAGTACTTC.

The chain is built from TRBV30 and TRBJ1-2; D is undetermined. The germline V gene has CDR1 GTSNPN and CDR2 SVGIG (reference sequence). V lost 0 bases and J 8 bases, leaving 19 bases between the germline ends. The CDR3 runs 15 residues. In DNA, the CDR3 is TGTGCCTGGAGTGTACTTATCCGGGGTGAAGGGGGCTACACCTTC. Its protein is CAWSVLIRGEGGYTF. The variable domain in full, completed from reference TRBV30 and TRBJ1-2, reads SQTIHQWPATLVQPVGSPLSLECTVEGTSNPNLYWYRQAAGRGLQLLFYSVGIGQISSEVPQNLSASRPQDRQFILSSKKLLLSDSGFYLCAWSVLIRGEGGYTFGSGTRLTVV.

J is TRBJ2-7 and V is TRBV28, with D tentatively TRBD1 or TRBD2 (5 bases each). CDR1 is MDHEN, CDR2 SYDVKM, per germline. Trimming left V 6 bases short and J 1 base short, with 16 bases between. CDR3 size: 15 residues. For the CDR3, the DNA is TGTGCCAGCAGGCACACCGGGACCCGGTCCTACGAGCAGTACTTC. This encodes CASRHTGTRSYEQYF.

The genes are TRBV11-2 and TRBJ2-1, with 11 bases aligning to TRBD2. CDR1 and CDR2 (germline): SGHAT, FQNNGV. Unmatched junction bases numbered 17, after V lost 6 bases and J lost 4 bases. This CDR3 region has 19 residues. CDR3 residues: CASRGGLAVQGPRYNEQFF. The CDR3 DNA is TGTGCCAGCAGAGGGGGACTAGCGGTCCAGGGACCCCGGTACAATGAGCAGTTCTTC.

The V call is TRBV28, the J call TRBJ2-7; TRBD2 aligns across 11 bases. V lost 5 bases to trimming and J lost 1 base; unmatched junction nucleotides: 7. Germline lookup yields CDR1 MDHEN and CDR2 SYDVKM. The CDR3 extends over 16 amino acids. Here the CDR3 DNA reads TGTGCCAGCAGTCCCGTGACTAGCGGGATTTCCTACGAGCAGTACTTC. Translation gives CASSPVTSGISYEQYF.

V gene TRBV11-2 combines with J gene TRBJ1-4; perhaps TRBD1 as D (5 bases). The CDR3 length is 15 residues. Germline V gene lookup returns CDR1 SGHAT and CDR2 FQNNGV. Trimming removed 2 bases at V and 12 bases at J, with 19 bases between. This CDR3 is CASSLPGRNLGELFF. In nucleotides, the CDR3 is TGTGCCAGCAGCTTACCGGGACGGAATTTAGGGGAACTGTTTTTT. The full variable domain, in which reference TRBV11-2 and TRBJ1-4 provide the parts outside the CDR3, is EAGVAQSPRYKIIEKRQSVAFWCNPISGHATLYWYQQILGQGPKLLIQFQNNGVVDDSQLPKDRFSAERLKGVDSTLKIQPAKLEDSAVYLCASSLPGRNLGELFFGSGTQLSVL.

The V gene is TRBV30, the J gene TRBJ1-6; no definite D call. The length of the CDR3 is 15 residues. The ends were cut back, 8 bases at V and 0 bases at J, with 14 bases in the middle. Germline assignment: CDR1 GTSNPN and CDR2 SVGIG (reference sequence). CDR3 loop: CASDHRSSYNSPLHF. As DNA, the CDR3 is TGTGCCAGCGATCACCGGAGCTCCTATAATTCACCCCTCCACTTT.

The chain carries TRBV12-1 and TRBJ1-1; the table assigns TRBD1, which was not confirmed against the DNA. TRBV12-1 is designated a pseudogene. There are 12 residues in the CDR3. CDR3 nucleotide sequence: TGTGCCACAAACAGGGTCGACACTGAAGCTTTCTTT. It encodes CATNRVDTEAFF.

Here the CDR3 reads CASSLGDRGNSPLHF. The DNA of the CDR3 is TGTGCCAGCAGTTTAGGGGACAGGGGTAATTCACCCCTCCACTTT. The chain combines TRBV6-5 with TRBJ1-6; 10 bases align to TRBD1. Germline values: CDR1 MNHEY, CDR2 SVGAGI. The V and J ends lost 4 bases and 6 bases, in that order; junction bases with no gene match: 3. CDR3 size: 15 residues.

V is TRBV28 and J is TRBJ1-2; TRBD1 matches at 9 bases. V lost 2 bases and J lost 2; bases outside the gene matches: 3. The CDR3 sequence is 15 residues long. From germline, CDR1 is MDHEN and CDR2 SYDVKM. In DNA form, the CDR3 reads TGTGCCAGCAGTTTACCAGGACAGGGGAACTATGGCTACACCTTC. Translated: CASSLPGQGNYGYTF.